The present TCR beta chain was sequenced within a study of shared clonotypes between healthy human individuals. TCRdb's table, derived via immunoSEQ multiplex PCR, lists solely in-frame clones and lacks some. The sample has around 720,000 clones, about 80% seen once. Trimming pared 0 bases from V and 9 bases from J, leaving 7 bases between. CDR1 and CDR2 (germline): SGHDN, FVKESK. The CDR3 length is 12 residues. This clone was observed a few times. The rearrangement joins TRBV14 to TRBJ2-3; D is ambiguous. This sequence was found in a woman in her 30s in good health. Sequencing input: memory CD4+ T cells sorted from blood. Subset noted: CD45RA-negative fraction. CDR3 in DNA: TGTGCCAGCAGCCAAGACAGCATAACGCAGTATTTT. Its protein is CASSQDSITQYF.